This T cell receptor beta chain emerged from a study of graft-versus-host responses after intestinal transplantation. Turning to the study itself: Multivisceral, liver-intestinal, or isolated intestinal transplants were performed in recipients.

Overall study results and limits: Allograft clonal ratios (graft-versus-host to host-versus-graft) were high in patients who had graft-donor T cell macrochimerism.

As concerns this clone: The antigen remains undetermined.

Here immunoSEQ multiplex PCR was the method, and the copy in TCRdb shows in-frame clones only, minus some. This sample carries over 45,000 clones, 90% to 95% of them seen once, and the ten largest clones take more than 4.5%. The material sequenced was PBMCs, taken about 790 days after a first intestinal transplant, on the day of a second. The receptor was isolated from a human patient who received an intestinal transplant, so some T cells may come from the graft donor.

The CDR3 nucleotides read TGCAGCGTTGAAGATATGGGAGAGCAGTACTTC. It specifies CSVEDMGEQYF. The chain couples TRBV29-1 to TRBJ2-7, with unresolved D. The V end lost 0 bases, the J end lost 7 bases, and 7 bases lay between the germline ends. This CDR3 is built from 11 residues. In germline, CDR1 is SQVTM, CDR2 ANQGSEA.